This record concerns one T cell receptor beta chain sequence. Its target is unknown. The read gets to within 3 residues of the CDR3 end, and the germline J gene fills in the rest. This sample also contains other DNA sequences that code for the same CDR3. The record originates from a study of T cells in women clearing cervical HPV infection. Findings and caveats of the study: TRBV6-7 relative abundance averaged 0.11% in cases and 0.15% to 0.2% in controls. CIN3+ cases had significantly higher TCR repertoire richness than controls, but evenness did not differ.

Here immunoSEQ multiplex PCR was the method, and the copy in TCRdb shows in-frame clones only, minus some. The sample data list 30,000 to 35,000 clones. Germline loops: CDR1 SGHDN, CDR2 FVKESK. Trimming took 0 bases from V and 1 from J; bases not matched to a gene: 8. The CDR3 consists of 17 residues. The specimen sequenced was blood buffy coat. The rearrangement uses TRBV14 and TRBJ2-7; 8 bases agree with TRBD1. This TCR was recovered from a woman aged 18 to 75 with a cervical HPV16 infection that either progressed to CIN3+ or cleared (not recorded which). The CDR3 bases that were read are TGTGCCAGCAGCCAAGATCGAGTCCGGACAGGGTCCTACGAG. This gives the protein CASSQDRVRTGSYE. The whole CDR3 protein is CASSQDRVRTGSYEQYF.